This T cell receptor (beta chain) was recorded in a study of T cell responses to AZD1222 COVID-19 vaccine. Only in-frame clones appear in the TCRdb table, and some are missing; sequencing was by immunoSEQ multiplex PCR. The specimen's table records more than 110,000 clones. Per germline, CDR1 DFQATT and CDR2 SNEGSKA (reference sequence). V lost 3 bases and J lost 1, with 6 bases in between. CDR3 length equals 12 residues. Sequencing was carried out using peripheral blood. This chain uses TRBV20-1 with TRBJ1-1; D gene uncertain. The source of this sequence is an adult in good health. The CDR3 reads CSASAGNTEAFF. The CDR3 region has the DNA TGCAGTGCTAGTGCGGGGAACACTGAAGCTTTCTTT.